The 13 T cell receptor beta chains in this list originate from one sample, sequenced in a study of cytomegalovirus exposure and HLA in healthy donors. Both 60 Vbeta primers and 13 Jbeta primers went into the PCR. Some clones are missing from TCRdb's copy, which holds only in-frame ones; the method was immunoSEQ multiplex PCR. The sample has about 90,000 clones, around 69% seen once; the top ten hold about 3.8%. Sequencing used PBMCs. These receptors were collected from a man aged 30-40 years in good health and CMV-seronegative.

This clone occurred once. J is TRBJ2-7 and V is TRBV25-1, with D uncertain. V shed 6 bases and J shed 0 bases, with 18 bases lying between them. The germline gives CDR1 MGHDK, CDR2 SYGVNS. The length of the CDR3 is 16 residues. The CDR3 here is CASSHSQAQSSYEQYF. In DNA, the CDR3 is TGTGCCAGCAGCCATTCTCAGGCACAGAGCTCCTACGAGCAGTACTTC.

This chain uses TRBV7-9 with TRBJ1-2, with 7 nucleotides matching TRBD1. Trimming cost V 5 bases and J 5 bases; bases outside gene matches: 5. The CDR3 runs 13 residues. Germline lookup yields CDR1 SEHNR and CDR2 FQNEAQ (reference sequence). Here the CDR3 DNA reads TGTGCCAGCAGCCCGGGACAGTTTTATGGCTACACCTTC. Its protein product is CASSPGQFYGYTF.

The V and J genes are TRBV9 and TRBJ1-2; D not resolved. The CDR3 is 15 amino acids. Trimming took off 3 bases at V and 2 bases at J, with 14 bases between the two ends. Germline values: CDR1 SGDLS, CDR2 YYNGEE. The CDR3, as DNA: TGTGCCAGCAGCGCGAGGATATCTTTGAACTATGGCTACACCTTC. It translates to CASSARISLNYGYTF.

The V call is TRBV7-8, the J call TRBJ2-7; D is perhaps TRBD2 (5 bases). The CDR3 runs to 16 residues. Germline V CDR1 and CDR2: SGHVS, FQNEAQ. V gave up 2 bases and J gave up 6 bases, with 20 bases separating them. The CDR3 loop is CASSLHSGGWVSEQYF. CDR3 nucleotides: TGTGCCAGCAGCTTACACTCTGGCGGGTGGGTCTCCGAGCAGTACTTC.

The chain has TRBV28 and TRBJ1-5, with D unclear. Germline CDR1 MDHEN, CDR2 SYDVKM. Trimming stripped 4 bases from V and 1 base from J, with 8 bases between. This CDR3 is built from 14 residues. In DNA form, the CDR3 reads TGTGCCAGCAGTTCCCCCCAGAGCAATCAGCCCCAGCATTTT. This gives the protein CASSSPQSNQPQHF.

This clone was seen only a few times. CDR3 sequence (DNA): TGCAGCGTTGAACTAGCTGTAGATACGCAGTATTTT. Translation gives CSVELAVDTQYF. The chain recombines TRBV29-1 with TRBJ2-3; D might be TRBD2 (5 bases). The V gene's germline CDR1 is SQVTM and CDR2 ANQGSEA. There are 12 residues in the CDR3. V was shortened by 2 bases and J by 5 bases, with 8 bases between the two germline ends.

This chain links TRBV5-5 with TRBJ2-1; TRBD2 matches at 9 bases. The CDR3 length is 15 residues. Germline trimming cut 1 base from V and 4 bases from J; bases unmatched to any gene: 3. From germline, CDR1 is SGHKS and CDR2 YYEKEE (reference sequence). Here the CDR3 reads CASSLKLAGYNEQFF. DNA of the CDR3: TGTGCCAGCAGCTTGAAACTAGCGGGTTACAATGAGCAGTTCTTC.

A few counts support this clone. Here the CDR3 reads CASSQVGQGGPQHF. CDR3 sequence (DNA): TGTGCCAGCAGCCAAGTAGGACAGGGGGGGCCCCAGCATTTT. The genes are TRBV4-2 and TRBJ1-5, with 10 bases matching TRBD1. After removal of 1 base from V and 9 bases from J, the junction contained 3 bases not matched to a gene. CDR3 length equals 14 residues. Looked up from germline, CDR1 is LGHNA and CDR2 is YNFKEQ.

The CDR3 sequence is CASSAYGLAGAHNYNEQFF. In DNA, the CDR3 is TGTGCCAGCAGTGCGTATGGGCTAGCGGGGGCCCATAACTACAATGAGCAGTTCTTC. The rearrangement joins TRBV6-1 to TRBJ2-1; 10 nucleotides agree with TRBD2. The CDR3 runs to 19 residues. Germline CDR1 and CDR2: MNHNS and SASEGT. The V segment lost 4 bases and the J segment 3 bases; nucleotides outside the gene matches: 15.

The gene calls are TRBV11-2 and TRBJ2-7; TRBD1 matches at 9 bases. V was clipped by 1 base and J by 2 bases; unmatched bases: 0. CDR1 and CDR2 (germline): SGHAT, FQNNGV. This CDR3 has 14 residues. CDR3 in amino acids: CASSLGDRAYEQYF. The CDR3 nucleotides are TGTGCCAGCAGCTTAGGGGACAGGGCCTACGAGCAGTACTTC.

This sequence joins TRBV28 and TRBJ1-6; no firm D call. Trimming stripped 3 bases from V and 7 bases from J, with 10 bases between. Germline V gene data show CDR1 as MDHEN and CDR2 as SYDVKM. The CDR3 sequence is 14 residues long. DNA of the CDR3: TGTGCCAGCAGTTTCTCTGGGAGAAATTCACCCCTCCACTTT. Translation: CASSFSGRNSPLHF.

This clone was detected a few times. The chain is built from TRBV6-6 and TRBJ2-5; D perhaps matches TRBD2 (6 bases). V was trimmed by 3 bases and J by 5 bases, leaving 7 bases between them. Germline CDR1 is MNHNY and CDR2 is SVGAGI (reference sequence). The CDR3 is made up of 12 amino acids. The CDR3, as DNA: TGTGCCAGCAGTTATCGGGGGGAGACCCAGTACTTC. Encoded protein: CASSYRGETQYF.

This chain connects TRBV27 to TRBJ2-1; possible D gene TRBD1, 6 bases. Looked up from germline, CDR1 is MNHEY and CDR2 is SMNVEV (reference sequence). The V end was cut by 3 bases, the J end by 4 bases, with 22 bases between. CDR3 length equals 18 residues. The CDR3 coding sequence is TGTGCCAGCAGTTTTGATTACGGCAGGGGCCAAAAATACAATGAGCAGTTCTTC. This codes for CASSFDYGRGQKYNEQFF.